The present entry profiles one T cell receptor (beta chain) with its context. Its antigen has not been determined. Nothing much larger sits one base from this clone, and base qualities are not available. CDR1 SEHNR and CDR2 FQNEAQ are derived from the germline V gene (reference sequence). V is shortened by 1 base, J by 4 bases, and the region joining them spans 19 bases. Including the terminal cysteine and phenylalanine, the CDR3 comprises 17 residues. Of the read, only the CDR3 DNA is kept; its 51 bases are in frame from base 1. This entry belongs to a study of blood T cell repertoires in COVID-19 (dated by TCRdb to about 2020). Background on the whole study: Samples covering the acute and convalescent phases of COVID-19 were provided by collaborators in the United States, Italy and Spain. The prospective study material was composed of cDNA or gDNA derived from T cells, B-cell-depleted T cells, or PBMCs. Subjects who had been exposed to COVID-19, were actively infected with it, or had recovered from it provided the deeply sampled blood TCRbeta repertoires that made up the dataset. The repertoires were released in a freely available public database meant as a resource for research on the immune response to SARS-CoV-2. The samples were drawn from two sources: the first 160 participants of the ongoing ImmuneRACE study, and over 950 subjects contributed by 6 global collaborators. The sample metadata nearly always contained a de-identified subject ID, COVID-19 status, age in years and sex. Where HLA class I and class II types were available, the types were taken from metadata supplied by the sample provider, not from assay-based typing. On the study overall, not on this receptor specifically: How much clinical and demographic metadata was included differed by source and by participant, and the metadata was provided uncurated.

TCRbeta CDR3 regions were amplified from genomic DNA using the immunoSEQ Assay, a bias-controlled multiplex PCR. On the study's bioinformatics: Nucleated cell counts per sample were estimated from amplification of reference gene primers within the assay. To quantify the absolute abundance of each unique TCRbeta CDR3 rearrangement, sequence reads were collapsed and filtered. For each sample, productive Simpson clonality was calculated as the square root of Simpson's diversity index over productive rearrangements. The clones in this table, taken by TCRdb from immuneACCESS, are in-frame only. Not every clone is retained; where verified, under half of the shortfall comes from an unresolved V gene, and the cause of the rest is unknown. The D gene and trimming were derived from the DNA, and the V and J assignments and clone size from that table. This sample comprises roughly 65,000 clones, just under 80% of them detected only once. The top ten hold 47% of the sample.

Each collaborating institution followed its own protocols to collect whole blood in K2EDTA tubes. For TCRbeta analysis, collaborators shipped samples in one of three forms: frozen whole blood, isolated PBMCs, or DNA extracted from either of those sample types. Here the chain combines TRBV7-9 and TRBJ1-2; possibly the D gene is TRBD1, per 5 matching bases. Specimen: peripheral blood. The clonotype was recovered from a human donor in a cohort sampled during active COVID-19. The CDR3 loop reads CASSLVQGSNPGYGYTF. At the DNA level, the sequence is TGTGCCAGCAGCTTAGTCCAGGGATCAAACCCGGGCTATGGCTACACCTTC.